Listed below are T cell receptor beta chains from one sample, sequenced in a study of T cells in Graves' hyperthyroidism and ophthalmopathy. TCRdb used MiXCR to reprocess the multiplex PCR reads, holding one entry per CDR3 protein. Here the sample spans about 130,000 distinct CDR3 sequences, approximately 20% being singletons. The material sequenced was blood. The origin of the receptors is a woman between 45 and 60 years old with Graves' hyperthyroidism that later progressed to Graves' ophthalmopathy. Each CDR3 is given with its conserved first and last residue. Each record gives: V gene, clone size, D gene, J gene, CDR3 protein, CDR3 DNA. D genes are given only for firm matches. The listing skips clone size in some rows; elsewhere it reads once, few, many or a size class.

>TRBV29-1|few|NA|TRBJ1-2
CSVEESGGRGYTF
TGCAGCGTTGAAGAATCGGGGGGCCGGGGCTACACCTTC
>TRBV28|NA|NA|TRBJ1-4
CASSPEWGSGSWNEKLFF
TGTGCCAGCAGCCCCGAGTGGGGTTCGGGATCTTGGAATGAAAAACTGTTTTTT
>TRBV20-1|many|NA|TRBJ1-2
CSARVRRLNYGYTF
TGCAGTGCTAGAGTCAGACGGCTGAACTATGGCTACACCTTC
>TRBV18|many|NA|TRBJ2-1
CASSPSGDRSYNEQFF
TGTGCCAGCTCACCATCAGGCGACAGGAGTTACAATGAGCAGTTCTTC
>TRBV7-9|many|NA|TRBJ1-1
CASSAKKETEAFF
TGTGCCAGCAGCGCGAAAAAGGAGACTGAAGCTTTCTTT
>TRBV28|many|NA|TRBJ1-2
CASSLYPRTNYGYTF
TGTGCCAGCAGTTTATACCCACGGACCAACTATGGCTACACCTTC
>TRBV7-9|NA|NA|TRBJ2-2
CASSPLLGGARREQTGELFF
TGTGCCAGCAGCCCACTCTTAGGGGGGGCTAGGCGGGAGCAGACCGGGGAGCTGTTTTTT
>TRBV29-1|few|TRBD2|TRBJ2-1
CSVETRSTGTSGKIEQFF
TGCAGCGTTGAAACGCGAAGTACGGGGACTAGCGGGAAGATTGAGCAGTTCTTC
>TRBV5-8|many|NA|TRBJ2-5
CASTLRRSGQETQYF
TGTGCCAGCACCCTCCGGAGGAGCGGACAAGAGACCCAGTACTTC
>TRBV19|NA|NA|TRBJ2-7
CASSIAGGPSYEQYF
TGTGCCAGTAGTATAGCCGGAGGGCCCTCCTACGAGCAGTACTTC
>TRBV28|many|NA|TRBJ1-1
CASSLPGMNTEAFF
TGTGCCAGCAGTTTACCGGGCATGAACACTGAAGCTTTCTTT